This is a list of T cell receptor beta chains from one sample in a study of blood T cell repertoires in COVID-19. TCRdb's table, derived via immunoSEQ multiplex PCR, lists solely in-frame clones and lacks some. The data hold roughly 200,000 clones, with 75% to 85% observed a single time. Sequences were obtained from peripheral blood. The receptor set was obtained from a human donor in a cohort sampled during active COVID-19. The CDR3 runs from the conserved cysteine through the conserved F or W. A D gene is named only where the DNA matches it firmly. The size field is filled for only some rows; it gives once, few, many or a size class.

j_call,d_call,v_call,clone_size,cdr3_nt,cdr3_aa
TRBJ2-7,TRBD1,TRBV28,few,TGTGCCAGCAGCTACACGGACAGGCGGGACGAGCAGTACTTC,CASSYTDRRDEQYF
TRBJ2-3,TRBD1,TRBV11-3,NA,TGTGCCAGCAGCTCCGGGACAGGGACCACAGATACGCAGTATTTT,CASSSGTGTTDTQYF
TRBJ2-7,TRBD1,TRBV5-1,NA,TGCGCCAGCAGCCTGACCACGACAGGGAGATTCAACGAGCAGTACTTC,CASSLTTTGRFNEQYF
TRBJ2-5,NA,TRBV7-9,NA,TGTGCCAGCAGTCATCTTAAAGACAGACAAGAGACCCAGTACTTC,CASSHLKDRQETQYF
TRBJ2-3,NA,TRBV19,NA,TGTGCCAGTAGTCCGCGTTCGCGGGCCAGCACAGATACGCAGTATTTT,CASSPRSRASTDTQYF
TRBJ2-3,NA,TRBV27,NA,TGTGCCAGCAGTTTAAACTCCAACACAGATACGCAGTATTTT,CASSLNSNTDTQYF
TRBJ2-1,NA,TRBV5-5,NA,TGTGCCAGCAGCCCGTCGGTACAGTACAATGAGCAGTTCTTC,CASSPSVQYNEQFF
TRBJ2-1,TRBD1,TRBV18,NA,TGTGCCAGCTCGCCAGACGGGACAGGGGGCGATGAGCAGTTCTTC,CASSPDGTGGDEQFF
TRBJ2-7,NA,TRBV28,NA,TGTGCCAGCAGTGCTTACAGGTACTACGAGCAGTACTTC,CASSAYRYYEQYF
TRBJ1-3,NA,TRBV19,NA,TGTGCCAGTAGAGCCAGGTTGCTCTCTGGAAACACCATATATTTT,CASRARLLSGNTIYF
TRBJ2-5,TRBD2,TRBV25-1,NA,TGTGCCAGCAGTGAACCCCTCAGCGGGAGGGCCGAAGAGACCCAGTACTTC,CASSEPLSGRAEETQYF
TRBJ2-2,TRBD1,TRBV7-9,NA,TGTGCCAGCAGCTTAGCCGGGACAGGGAAAACCGGGGAGCTGTTTTTT,CASSLAGTGKTGELFF
TRBJ1-1,NA,TRBV28,NA,TGTGCCAGCAGTTTACGACCTCGGGGCACTGAAGCTTTCTTT,CASSLRPRGTEAFF
TRBJ1-3,TRBD1,TRBV5-1,NA,TGCGCCAGCAGACAGGGGGCGCAGACTGGAAACACCATATATTTT,CASRQGAQTGNTIYF
TRBJ1-2,NA,TRBV28,NA,TGTGCCAGCAGTTTAGGTAGGGGGAGATTTGGCTACACCTTC,CASSLGRGRFGYTF
TRBJ2-7,TRBD1,TRBV9,once,TGTGCCAGCAGCGTAGGGGCGGGACAGGTAAACGAGCAGTACTTC,CASSVGAGQVNEQYF
TRBJ1-5,TRBD1,TRBV28,NA,TGTGCCAGCAGTTGGACAGGGAACAGCAATCAGCCCCAGCATTTT,CASSWTGNSNQPQHF
TRBJ2-1,NA,TRBV18,NA,TGTGCCAGCTCACCCGTCGGACAGGAGGGCTACAATGAGCAGTTCTTC,CASSPVGQEGYNEQFF
TRBJ2-2,NA,TRBV24-1,NA,TGTGCCACCAGTGATTTGCGGGACACCGGGGAGCTGTTTTTT,CATSDLRDTGELFF
TRBJ1-4,NA,TRBV11-2,NA,TGTGCCAGCAGAAAAGGGGGGGGGACTAATGAAAAACTGTTTTTT,CASRKGGGTNEKLFF
TRBJ2-1,NA,TRBV19,NA,TGTGCCAGTAGCCCAGCGCTTTCGTTACTCAATGAGCAGTTCTTC,CASSPALSLLNEQFF
TRBJ2-7,TRBD1,TRBV4-1,NA,TGCGCCAGCAGCCAAGTAAAACAGGGGGACAAGCACTTC,CASSQVKQGDKHF
TRBJ2-7,TRBD2,TRBV27,NA,TGTGCCAGCAGTTCGGTAGCGGGAGTGAGGGAGCAGTACTTC,CASSSVAGVREQYF
TRBJ1-2,NA,TRBV30,NA,TGTGCCTGGAGTCCTCTTCGGGGATTCTTATCGAGCTACACCTTC,CAWSPLRGFLSSYTF
TRBJ2-3,NA,TRBV7-9,NA,TGTGCCAGCAGCTTACCTAGCACAGATACGCAGTATTTT,CASSLPSTDTQYF
TRBJ2-1,NA,TRBV11-1,once,TGTGCCAGCAGCTTGTACGGGGAAGCCTACAATGAGCAGTTCTTC,CASSLYGEAYNEQFF
TRBJ2-6,TRBD2,TRBV18,medium-sized,TGTGCCAGCTCACCGCGGGGAGGGGCGACCTCTGGGGCCAACGTCCTGACTTTC,CASSPRGGATSGANVLTF
TRBJ1-2,TRBD1,TRBV5-1,NA,TGCGCCAGCAGCTTGGGGGGACAGAGCTATGGCTACACCTTC,CASSLGGQSYGYTF
TRBJ2-7,TRBD2,TRBV2,NA,TGTGCCAGCAGTGAGGCGGGAGGGCCTAACGAGCAGTACTTC,CASSEAGGPNEQYF
TRBJ2-3,TRBD1,TRBV7-2,once,TGTGCCAGCAGCCCTAGGACAGGGGCGGATACGCAGTATTTT,CASSPRTGADTQYF
TRBJ1-5,NA,TRBV28,NA,TGTGCCAGCAGCCAGACCCCGATCGATAGAGGCGATCAGCCCCAGCATTTT,CASSQTPIDRGDQPQHF
TRBJ2-7,TRBD1,TRBV6-1,NA,TGTGCCAGCAGTGATGCGGACAGGGCCTACGAGCAGTACTTC,CASSDADRAYEQYF
TRBJ2-7,NA,TRBV3-1/TRBV3-2,NA,TGTGCCAGCAGCCAACCGCAGGGCTCCTACGAGCAGTACTTC,CASSQPQGSYEQYF
TRBJ2-7,NA,TRBV19,NA,TGTGCCAGTAGTACCCACAGGGAGCGAAACTACGAGCAGTACTTC,CASSTHRERNYEQYF